This T cell receptor beta chain was obtained from a study of beta chain features in type 1 diabetes. Study-level results: Individuals with type 1 diabetes displayed fewer insertions and more deletions at VDJ junctions.

Every participating donor gave one draw, a heparinised blood sample averaging about 100 mL. Staining for CD45RO/CCR7/CD25/CD127/CD95/CD27 allowed sorting of CD4+ naive, central memory, regulatory and stem cell-like memory cells. J gave up 1 base and V 4 bases, and 4 bases lay outside the gene matches. CDR1 SGHRS and CDR2 YFSETQ come from the germline V gene. The CDR3 consists of 14 residues. Points on this clone: As yet, its antigen is unknown.

Since all of the isolated RNA was reverse transcribed, expressed TCRB transcripts were what got sequenced. TCRdb's table, derived via immunoSEQ multiplex PCR, lists solely in-frame clones and lacks some. The sample has around 310,000 clones; 9.5% to 12% are singletons. The V gene is TRBV5-1, the J gene TRBJ2-5; TRBD2 agrees at 7 bases. The sample was naive CD4+ T cells from blood. The receptor was isolated from a woman under 40 in good health. The CDR3, as DNA: TGCGCCAGCAGCCACCGGGAGGCCCAAGAGACCCAGTACTTC. It specifies CASSHREAQETQYF. Variable domain in full (rest from reference TRBV5-1 and TRBJ2-5): KAGVTQTPRYLIKTRGQQVTLSCSPISGHRSVSWYQQTPGQGLQFLFEYFSETQRNKGNFPGRFSGRQFSNSRSEMNVSTLELGDSALYLCASSHREAQETQYFGPGTRLLVL.